Included here is one T cell receptor (beta chain) sequence, with context. This clone was counted a single time. Its recognized antigen is unknown. One base away there is no much larger clone; base qualities are not given. These data are taken from a study of Ad26.COV2.S vaccination and SARS-CoV-2 variants (dated by TCRdb to the early 2020s). With regard to the full study: Vaccine-arm donors were drawn from COV1001, a multicentre, randomized, double-blind, placebo-controlled phase I-IIa trial of Ad26.COV2.S in healthy adults. Ad26.COV2.S was administered intramuscularly at 5 x 10^10 or 1 x 10^11 viral particles, either as a single shot or as two shots given 56 days apart. The specificity and breadth of SARS-CoV-2-reactive T cell receptors after Ad26.COV2.S vaccination were assessed by TCRbeta repertoire sequencing. A total of approximately 30 samples were included in the TCR-sequenced set, comprising 19 Ad26.COV2.S vaccine recipients, 5 placebo recipients and 8 SARS-CoV-2 convalescent individuals. Trial participants were randomized into five groups of five: low-dose or high-dose Ad26.COV2.S given once or twice, or placebo on both occasions. Blinding of investigators to trial group allocation was maintained during experiments and outcome assessment.

TCRbeta CDR3 regions were sequenced with the immunoSEQ Assay. After extraction, genomic DNA underwent amplification by bias-controlled multiplex PCR, followed by high-throughput sequencing. Per the original workflow: Collapsing and filtering of sequences were performed to quantify the absolute abundance of each unique TCRbeta CDR3 region. T cell fraction was estimated by normalizing TCRbeta template counts to usable DNA, with usable DNA measured through amplification of reference genes found in all nucleated cells. Repertoire TCRs were annotated as SARS-CoV-2-specific by exact matching of V gene, CDR3 amino acid sequence and J gene to a known reactive TCR set. The reference SARS-CoV-2 TCR set was derived from MIRA and filtered for enrichment in COVID-19-positive ImmuneCODE repertoires, a step that removed public or cross-reactive TCRs. Using the MIRA antigens, annotated TCRs were further analysed by specific ORF or by position within an ORF. Breadth was defined as annotated unique rearrangements over total unique productive rearrangements; depth was the summed frequency of those rearrangements. Group comparisons of TCR breadth used two-sided Wilcoxon rank-sum tests. TCRdb obtained this table from immuneACCESS and retained in-frame rearrangements with V and J assigned. These tables miss some clones; where compared with another copy, unresolved V genes account for less than half of the shortfall, and the remainder is unexplained. V, J and clone size reflect that table, while D and trimming were determined from the DNA. The sample includes about 390,000 clones, with 75% to 90% observed a single time. 3.5% of the sample lies in the top ten.

The full study reports these points: The study was not powered to compare responses between vaccine doses or regimens. Compared with placebo recipients, Ad26.COV2.S recipients showed higher spike-specific TCR breadth (P = 0.0014). After vaccination, spike-specific CD8+ and CD4+ T cell responses were reported to show substantial breadth. The authors noted that total T cell responses may have been underestimated by the TCR breadth and depth analyses. Vaccine and placebo recipients had similar non-spike TCR breadth, a finding consistent with the vaccine containing only spike.

Read against the paper, the sample's treatment or condition label means: roughly 20 received Ad26.COV2.S at low or high dose, single or two shots; about 5 received placebo; per-sample allocation not given. Repertoires of vaccine and placebo recipients were sequenced from samples taken on day 63 after the first injection. In Cohort 1b, fewer than 30 adults aged 18-55 years were enrolled at a single site in Boston, USA, between 29 July and 7 August 2020. Ad26.COV2.S was a replication-incompetent adenovirus type 26 vector that expressed a prefusion-stabilized SARS-CoV-2 spike protein derived from the original Wuhan strain. Measured from the cysteine to the phenylalanine, the CDR3 is 14 residues long. Solely the CDR3 DNA is kept, with 42 bases framed from the first base. Trimming costs V 2 bases and J 0 bases, and their ends lie 7 bases apart. CDR1 and CDR2, looked up from the germline V gene, are MNHNS and SASEGT.

The chain is made from TRBV6-1 and TRBJ1-1; the D gene identity is not certain. Specimen: peripheral blood, collected in a trial of Ad26.COV2.S vaccine versus placebo. This sequence originates from a person between 18 and 59 years old who received the Ad26.COV2.S COVID-19 vaccine or a placebo. The CDR3 has the sequence CASSEQVLNTEAFF. The DNA sequence follows: TGTGCCAGCAGTGAACAAGTTCTGAACACTGAAGCTTTCTTT.